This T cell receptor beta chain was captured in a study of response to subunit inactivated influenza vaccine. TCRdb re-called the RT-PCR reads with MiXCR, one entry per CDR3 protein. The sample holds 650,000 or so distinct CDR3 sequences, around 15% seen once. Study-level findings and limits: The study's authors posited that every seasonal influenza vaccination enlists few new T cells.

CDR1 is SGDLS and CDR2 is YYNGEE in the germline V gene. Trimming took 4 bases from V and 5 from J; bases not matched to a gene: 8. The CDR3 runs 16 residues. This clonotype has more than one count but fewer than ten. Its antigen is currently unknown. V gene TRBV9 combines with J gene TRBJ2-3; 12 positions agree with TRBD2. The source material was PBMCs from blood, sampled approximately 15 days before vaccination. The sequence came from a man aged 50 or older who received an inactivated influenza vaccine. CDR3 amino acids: CASSPPSGGAGDTQYF. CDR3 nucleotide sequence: TGTGCCAGCAGCCCACCTAGCGGGGGGGCCGGAGATACGCAGTATTTT. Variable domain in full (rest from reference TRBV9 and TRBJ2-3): DSGVTQTPKHLITATGQRVTLRCSPRSGDLSVYWYQQSLDQGLQFLIQYYNGEERAKGNILERFSAQQFPDLHSELNLSSLELGDSALYFCASSPPSGGAGDTQYFGPGTRLTVL.